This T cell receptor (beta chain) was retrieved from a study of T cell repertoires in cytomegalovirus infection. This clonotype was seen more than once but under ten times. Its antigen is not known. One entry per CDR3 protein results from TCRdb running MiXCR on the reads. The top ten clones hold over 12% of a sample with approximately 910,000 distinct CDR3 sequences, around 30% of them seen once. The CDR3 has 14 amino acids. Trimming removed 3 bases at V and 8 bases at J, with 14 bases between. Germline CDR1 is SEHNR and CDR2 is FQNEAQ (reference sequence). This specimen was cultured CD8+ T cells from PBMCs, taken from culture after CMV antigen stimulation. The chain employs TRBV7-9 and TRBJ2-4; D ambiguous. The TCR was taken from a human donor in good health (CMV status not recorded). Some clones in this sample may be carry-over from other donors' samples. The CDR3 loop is CASSFNNLKDIQYF. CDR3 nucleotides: TGTGCCAGCAGCTTCAACAATCTAAAAGACATTCAGTACTTC.